This T cell receptor (beta chain) is drawn from a study of early T cells in non-severe SARS-CoV-2 infection. General study points: Lookups in VDJdb leaned toward anti-spike CD8 responses and missed private and CD4 specificities.

The trim removed 7 bases at V and 2 bases at J, leaving 6 bases unmatched. The CDR3 loop spans 14 amino acids. CDR1 SQVTM and CDR2 ANQGSEA come from the germline V gene. On this clonotype: Its target is unknown.

Individual cDNA molecules carried attached unique molecular identifiers. Using its own MiXCR run on the 5' RACE reads, TCRdb lists one record per CDR3 protein. This table holds tens of thousands of distinct CDR3 sequences, roughly an eighth found once. This receptor was identified in an adult who was a healthcare worker with PCR-confirmed SARS-CoV-2 infection or an uninfected control (not recorded which). Sequencing was performed on whole blood, taken at baseline. This chain uses TRBV29-1 with TRBJ2-2; 8 bases line up with TRBD1. This chain's CDR3 is CSARTGPNTGELFF. Here the CDR3 DNA reads TGCAGCGCCCGGACAGGGCCTAACACCGGGGAGCTGTTTTTT.